These 3 T cell receptor beta chains were all obtained from the same sample, sequenced in a study of T cells expressing NK-cell markers. Following a re-call of the 5' RACE reads, TCRdb has one entry per CDR3 protein and lacks DNA. The specimen's table records about 540,000 distinct CDR3 sequences. The sequenced sample was blood T cells: a sorted CD56 or NKG2C T cell subset, CD4+ or CD8+ T cells, or bulk PBMC T cells (not recorded which). These receptors were collected from a young man in good health.

This chain joins TRBV12-3 or TRBV12-4 and TRBJ2-7; the D gene TCRdb calls, TRBD2, cannot be checked with no DNA. CDR3 size: 14 residues. The CDR3 is CASRETSADGEQYF.

The chain is built from TRBV24-1 and TRBJ2-1; TCRdb indicates TRBD1, and absent DNA this call remains unverified. There are 14 residues in the CDR3. Germline assignment: CDR1 KGHDR and CDR2 SFDVKD. CDR3 sequence: CATSDPRVTLEQFF.

The rearrangement uses TRBV7-3 and TRBJ2-7; with no DNA, the TCRdb D assignment of TRBD1 cannot be verified. Germline CDR1 and CDR2: SGHTA and FQGTGA. The CDR3 runs to 13 residues. This chain's CDR3 is CASSSDRDHEQYF.